Sequencing of this T cell receptor beta chain was carried out in a study of blood T cell repertoires in COVID-19. Study-level background: Samples came from the United States, Italy and Spain, spanning acute and convalescent COVID-19.

In the original analysis: Researchers report that nucleated cell counts were estimated from reference gene primer amplification. Sequencing used immunoSEQ multiplex PCR; TCRdb keeps in-frame clones, though not all of them. V and J calls and clone size are those listed in that table; D and trimming were worked out from the DNA. The sample contains some 240,000 clones, roughly 84% of which appear only once. Ages ranged from about 18 to 100 years, with residence in some 25 US areas. Within 2 weeks before study entry, exposed participants met a COVID-19 case. V dropped 5 bases and J dropped 6; count of bases not matched to a gene: 6. Germline V gene lookup returns CDR1 KGHSH and CDR2 LQKENI. The CDR3 totals 13 residues. This clone was seen more than once but under ten times.

V usage is TRBV18 and J usage is TRBJ2-7, with TRBD1 matching 8 bases. This TCR was recovered from a woman between 45 and 60 years old who had been exposed to COVID-19. Material for sequencing was PBMCs or T cells enriched from blood (not recorded which). The CDR3 DNA reads TGTGCCAGCTCATCCGAAACAGGGGGCGAGCAGTACTTC. Its protein is CASSSETGGEQYF.